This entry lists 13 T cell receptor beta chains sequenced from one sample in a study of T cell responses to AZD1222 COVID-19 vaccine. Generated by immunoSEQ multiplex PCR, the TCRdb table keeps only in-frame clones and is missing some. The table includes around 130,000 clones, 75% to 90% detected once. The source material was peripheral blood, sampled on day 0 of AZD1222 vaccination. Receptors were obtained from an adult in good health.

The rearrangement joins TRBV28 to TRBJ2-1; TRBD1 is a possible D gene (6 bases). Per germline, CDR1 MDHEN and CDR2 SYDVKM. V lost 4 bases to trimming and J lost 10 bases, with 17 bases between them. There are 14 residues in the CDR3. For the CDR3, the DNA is TGTGCCAGCAGTTCCTATCCACAGGGAGAGGAGCAGTTCTTC. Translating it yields CASSSYPQGEEQFF.

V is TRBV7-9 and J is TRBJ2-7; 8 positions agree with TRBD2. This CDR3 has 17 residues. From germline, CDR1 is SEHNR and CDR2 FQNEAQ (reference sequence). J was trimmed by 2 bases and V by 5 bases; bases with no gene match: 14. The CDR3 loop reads CASSPGLAETLTYEQYF. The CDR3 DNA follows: TGTGCCAGCAGCCCTGGACTAGCAGAAACCCTTACCTACGAGCAGTACTTC.

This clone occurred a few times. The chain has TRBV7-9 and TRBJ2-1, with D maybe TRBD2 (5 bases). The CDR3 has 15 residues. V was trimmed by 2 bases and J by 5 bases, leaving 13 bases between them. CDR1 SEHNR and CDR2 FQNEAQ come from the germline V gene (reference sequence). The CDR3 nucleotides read TGTGCCAGCAGCTTAACCCGAGGGCTCGACAATGAGCAGTTCTTC. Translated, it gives CASSLTRGLDNEQFF.

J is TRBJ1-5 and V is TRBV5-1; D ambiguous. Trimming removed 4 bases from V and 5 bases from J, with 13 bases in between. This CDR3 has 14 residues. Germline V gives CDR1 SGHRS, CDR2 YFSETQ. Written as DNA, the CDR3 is TGCGCCAGCAGCGCATCGCCGGGTGATCAGCCCCAGCATTTT. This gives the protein CASSASPGDQPQHF. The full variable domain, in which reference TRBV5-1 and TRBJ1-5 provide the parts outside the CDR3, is KAGVTQTPRYLIKTRGQQVTLSCSPISGHRSVSWYQQTPGQGLQFLFEYFSETQRNKGNFPGRFSGRQFSNSRSEMNVSTLELGDSALYLCASSASPGDQPQHFGDGTRLSIL.

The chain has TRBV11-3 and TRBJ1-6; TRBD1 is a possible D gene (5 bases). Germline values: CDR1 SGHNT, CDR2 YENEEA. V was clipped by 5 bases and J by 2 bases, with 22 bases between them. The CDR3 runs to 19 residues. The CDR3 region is CASSPERGNRIPYNSPLHF. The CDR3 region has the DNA TGTGCCAGCAGCCCCGAGAGGGGTAACAGGATACCCTATAATTCACCCCTCCACTTT.

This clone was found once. The CDR3 sequence is CASKQGAPLETQYF. In nucleotides, the CDR3 is TGCGCCAGCAAACAGGGGGCTCCCTTGGAGACCCAGTACTTC. This rearrangement joins TRBV5-1 to TRBJ2-5; 9 bases are shared with TRBD1. The trim removed 6 bases at V and 5 bases at J, leaving 8 bases unmatched. The V gene's germline CDR1 is SGHRS and CDR2 YFSETQ. The CDR3 has 14 residues. The entire variable domain, with the rest obtained from reference TRBV5-1 and TRBJ2-5, is as follows: KAGVTQTPRYLIKTRGQQVTLSCSPISGHRSVSWYQQTPGQGLQFLFEYFSETQRNKGNFPGRFSGRQFSNSRSEMNVSTLELGDSALYLCASKQGAPLETQYFGPGTRLLVL.

The CDR3 nucleotides read TGCGCCAGCAGGACTGAGGGACACAAGATTAGCACAGATACGCAGTATTTT. Translation gives CASRTEGHKISTDTQYF. The chain is built from TRBV5-1 and TRBJ2-3, with D possibly being TRBD1 (6 bases). Between the trimmed V and J ends, which lost 5 bases and 0 bases, there was a span of 19 bases. The CDR3 is 17 residues long. The germline gives CDR1 SGHRS, CDR2 YFSETQ.

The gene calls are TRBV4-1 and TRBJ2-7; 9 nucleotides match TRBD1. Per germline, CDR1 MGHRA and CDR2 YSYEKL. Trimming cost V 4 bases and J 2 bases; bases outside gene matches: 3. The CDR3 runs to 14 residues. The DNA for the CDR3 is TGCGCCAGCAGCCCGGGGACAGGGACCTACGAGCAGTACTTC. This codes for CASSPGTGTYEQYF.

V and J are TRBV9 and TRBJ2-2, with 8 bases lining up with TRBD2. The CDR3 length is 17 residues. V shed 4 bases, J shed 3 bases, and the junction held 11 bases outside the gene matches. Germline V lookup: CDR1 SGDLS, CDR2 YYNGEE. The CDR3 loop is CASSLSGSGADTGELFF. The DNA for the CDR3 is TGTGCCAGCAGCCTCAGTGGTAGCGGGGCTGACACCGGGGAGCTGTTTTTT.

CDR3 DNA: TGTGCCAGCCAGCCCGTGCCCGGGGAGCTGTTTTTT. Encoded protein: CASQPVPGELFF. The chain employs TRBV28 and TRBJ2-2; D remains ambiguous. Germline values: CDR1 MDHEN, CDR2 SYDVKM. Trimming removed 8 bases at V and 6 bases at J, with 10 bases between. CDR3 length: 12 amino acids.

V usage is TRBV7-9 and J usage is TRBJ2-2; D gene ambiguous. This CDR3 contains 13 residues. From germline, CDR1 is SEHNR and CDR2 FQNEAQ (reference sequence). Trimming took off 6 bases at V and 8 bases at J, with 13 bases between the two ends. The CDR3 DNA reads TGTGCCAGCAGGTCGGGTGTTTTGGGGGAGCTGTTTTTT. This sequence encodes CASRSGVLGELFF.

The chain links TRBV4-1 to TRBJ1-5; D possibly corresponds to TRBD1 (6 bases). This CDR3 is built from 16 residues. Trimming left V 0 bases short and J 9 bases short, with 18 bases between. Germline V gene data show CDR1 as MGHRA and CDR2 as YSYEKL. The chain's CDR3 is CASSQDPGPGARPQHF. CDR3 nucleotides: TGCGCCAGCAGCCAAGACCCGGGACCAGGGGCTCGGCCCCAGCATTTT.

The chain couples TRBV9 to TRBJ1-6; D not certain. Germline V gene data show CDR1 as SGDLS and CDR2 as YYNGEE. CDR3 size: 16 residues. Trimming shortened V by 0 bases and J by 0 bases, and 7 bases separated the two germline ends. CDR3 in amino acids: CASSVGQSSYNSPLHF. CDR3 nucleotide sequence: TGTGCCAGCAGCGTAGGGCAAAGCTCCTATAATTCACCCCTCCACTTT.